The 8 T cell receptor beta chains below come from one sample, sequenced in a study of OX40 agonist ivuxolimab in advanced cancers. The library was generated by the immunoSEQ multiplex PCR assay. The source is immuneACCESS, and TCRdb retained only in-frame sequences with V and J called. Part of the clones is not carried over; for the studies checked, unresolved V genes explain less than half of this, and the remainder is unexplained. The sample profile shows some 21,000 clones; approximately 80% of them were found once. 25% to 30% of the sample belongs to the ten largest clones. The starting material was CD4+ or CD8+ T cells sorted from blood, obtained in a trial of the OX40 agonist ivuxolimab. These receptors were taken from an adult with an advanced solid tumor such as melanoma, head and neck, liver or kidney cancer.

The chain carries TRBV6-5 and TRBJ1-2; D gene ambiguous. Per the germline V gene, CDR1 is MNHEY and CDR2 is SVGAGI. Trimming removed 0 bases at V and 2 bases at J, with 10 bases between. CDR3 length: 15 residues. In DNA, the CDR3 is TGTGCCAGCAGTTACTCGGTGGCCCTAAACTATGGCTACACCTTC. This gives the protein CASSYSVALNYGYTF.

The CDR3 is CASRAGGDRETQYF. As DNA, the CDR3 is TGTGCCAGCAGAGCGGGAGGGGACAGAGAGACCCAGTACTTC. The V call is TRBV27, the J call TRBJ2-5; 10 bases are a match to TRBD2. Trimming removed 6 bases from V and 4 bases from J; junction bases left unmatched: 5. This CDR3 is 14 amino acids long. Germline lookup yields CDR1 MNHEY and CDR2 SMNVEV (reference sequence).

This CDR3 reads CASSLTSAGGLGDTQYF. The CDR3 nucleotides are TGTGCCAGCAGCTTAACGTCCGCGGGAGGCCTGGGAGATACGCAGTATTTT. This chain connects TRBV7-3 to TRBJ2-3; 8 nucleotides match TRBD2. Germline V CDR1 and CDR2: SGHTA, FQGTGA. The CDR3 is made up of 17 amino acids. V was clipped by 0 bases and J by 5 bases; unmatched bases: 10.

The sample holds one count of this clone. This chain connects TRBV2 to TRBJ2-1; no definite D call. The ends were cut back, 5 bases at V and 0 bases at J, with 17 bases in the middle. This CDR3 contains 17 residues. Germline V gene lookup returns CDR1 SNHLY and CDR2 FYNNEI. Written as DNA, the CDR3 is TGTGCCAGCAGTAAATCAGACATACCTAGCTCCTACAATGAGCAGTTCTTC. Translation: CASSKSDIPSSYNEQFF. The full variable domain, in which reference TRBV2 and TRBJ2-1 provide the parts outside the CDR3, is EPEVTQTPSHQVTQMGQEVILRCVPISNHLYFYWYRQILGQKVEFLVSFYNNEISEKSEIFDDQFSVERPDGSNFTLKIRSTKLEDSAMYFCASSKSDIPSSYNEQFFGPGTRLTVL.

This chain uses TRBV7-8 with TRBJ2-1, with D perhaps TRBD2 (6 bases). CDR1 is SGHVS and CDR2 is FQNEAQ in the germline V gene. With 2 bases removed from V and 5 bases from J, the gap between germline ends came to 16 bases. This CDR3 region has 16 residues. For the CDR3, the DNA is TGTGCCAGCAGCTTACCTAGGGACGGGAGCAACAATGAGCAGTTCTTC. Translated, it gives CASSLPRDGSNNEQFF.

The table lists this clone with a few counts. The chain is built from TRBV30 and TRBJ1-1, with D unclear. CDR3 length equals 12 residues. Deletions cut 4 bases from V and 2 bases from J, with 8 bases between. The germline V gene encodes CDR1 GTSNPN and CDR2 SVGIG (reference sequence). The CDR3 is CAWNAGNTEAFF. The CDR3 nucleotides read TGTGCCTGGAATGCGGGAAACACTGAAGCTTTCTTT. Full variable domain (missing parts from reference TRBV30 and TRBJ1-1): SQTIHQWPATLVQPVGSPLSLECTVEGTSNPNLYWYRQAAGRGLQLLFYSVGIGQISSEVPQNLSASRPQDRQFILSSKKLLLSDSGFYLCAWNAGNTEAFFGQGTRLTVV.

The genes are TRBV6-7 and TRBJ2-2; 7 positions agree with TRBD1. TRBV6-7 counts as an open reading frame of uncertain function. CDR3 length: 16 amino acids. The V and J ends lost 2 bases and 4 bases, in that order; junction bases with no gene match: 7. The DNA for the CDR3 is TGTGCCAGCAGTTACACGAAGGGGGCGAGCACCGGGGAGCTGTTTTTT. It encodes CASSYTKGASTGELFF.

A remark on this clone: At one of its ends the junction is not consistent with the germline gene, which may arise from a read error. CDR3 in DNA: TGTGCCAGCAGCTTACCCGGCGAGCTGTTTTTT. It translates to CASSLPGELFF. The chain recombines TRBV7-9 with TRBJ2-2; no clear D gene. The length of the CDR3 is 11 residues. Germline V gives CDR1 SEHNR, CDR2 FQNEAQ (reference sequence).